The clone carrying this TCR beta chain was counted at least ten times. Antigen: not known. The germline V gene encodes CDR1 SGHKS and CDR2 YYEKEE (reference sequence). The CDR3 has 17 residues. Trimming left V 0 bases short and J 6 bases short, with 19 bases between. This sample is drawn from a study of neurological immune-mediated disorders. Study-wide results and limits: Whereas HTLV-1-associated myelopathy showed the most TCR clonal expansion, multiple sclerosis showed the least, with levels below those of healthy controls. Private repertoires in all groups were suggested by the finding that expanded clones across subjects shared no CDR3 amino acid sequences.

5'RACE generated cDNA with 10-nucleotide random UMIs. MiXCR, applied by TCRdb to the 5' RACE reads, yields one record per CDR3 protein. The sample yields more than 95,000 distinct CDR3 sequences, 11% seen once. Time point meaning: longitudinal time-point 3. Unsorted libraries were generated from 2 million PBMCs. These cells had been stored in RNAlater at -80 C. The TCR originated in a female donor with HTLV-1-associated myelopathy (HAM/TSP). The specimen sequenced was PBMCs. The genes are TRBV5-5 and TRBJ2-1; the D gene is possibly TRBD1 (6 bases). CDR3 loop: CASSLEEWQGPGNEQFF. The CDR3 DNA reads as TGTGCCAGCAGCTTGGAGGAGTGGCAGGGGCCTGGCAATGAGCAGTTCTTC.